This entry features one T cell receptor (beta chain) sequence. Its antigen is not known. Germline CDR1 reads SGHKS; CDR2 reads YYEKEE (reference sequence). Trimming took 4 bases from V and 2 from J, leaving 16 bases between them. The CDR3 has 16 amino acids. The data stem from a study of T cell responses to AZD1222 COVID-19 vaccine. Study-wide context: Pooled samples include second doses given at about 4 or 12 weeks. Overall study results and limits: Spike-specific TCR repertoires showed rising breadth and depth after two AZD1222 doses. As reported, nearly half of all spike-specific TCRs target variant regions that are unmutated. The donor cohort was predominantly white British with a female majority, and clonal diversity may have been underestimated.

TCRdb keeps only in-frame clones here, not all; method: immunoSEQ multiplex PCR. The data contain approximately 150,000 clones, roughly nine tenths of them singletons. The sequence came from an adult in good health. The sequencing used peripheral blood, collected on day 0 of AZD1222 vaccination. J is TRBJ2-4 and V is TRBV5-5; D is unresolved. The DNA for the CDR3 is TGTGCCAGCAGCCCAAGGTTTGGTGTGACCAAAAACATTCAGTACTTC. Translating it yields CASSPRFGVTKNIQYF.